This T cell receptor beta chain was recovered during a study of blood T cell repertoires in COVID-19. Measured with immunoSEQ multiplex PCR; TCRdb has only the in-frame clones, and not every one. The sample contains about 530,000 clones, roughly nine tenths of which appear only once. The ends were cut back, 1 base at V and 5 bases at J, with 12 bases in the middle. Germline V gene sequence: CDR1 SGHRS, CDR2 YFSETQ. The CDR3 length is 15 residues. The clonotype comes from a woman aged 45-65 years with COVID-19, enrolled during active disease. The sequencing sample was made of peripheral blood. The chain recombines TRBV5-1 with TRBJ2-2, with a weak D call TRBD1 (6 bases). CDR3 nucleotides: TGCGCCAGCAGCTTGTCGCAGGGGCGGACCGGGGAGCTGTTTTTT. As protein: CASSLSQGRTGELFF.